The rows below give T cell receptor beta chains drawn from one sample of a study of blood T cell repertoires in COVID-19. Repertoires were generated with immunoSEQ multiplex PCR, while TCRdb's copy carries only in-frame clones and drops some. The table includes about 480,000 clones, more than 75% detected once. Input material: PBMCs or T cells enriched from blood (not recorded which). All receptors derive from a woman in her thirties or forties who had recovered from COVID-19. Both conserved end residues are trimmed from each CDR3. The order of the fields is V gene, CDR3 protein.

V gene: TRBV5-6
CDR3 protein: ASSLPGYFYGYT

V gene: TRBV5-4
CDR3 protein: ASSAGQFQETQY

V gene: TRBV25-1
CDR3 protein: ASSELGCLAGGCDTQY

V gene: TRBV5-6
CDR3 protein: ASSSRGSATNEKLF

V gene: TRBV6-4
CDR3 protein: ASSADRSNYGYT

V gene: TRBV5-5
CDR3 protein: ASSGLAGFYNEQF

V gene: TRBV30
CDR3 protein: AWKWGMNTEAF

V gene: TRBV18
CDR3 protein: ASSPRSAGVVNEQF

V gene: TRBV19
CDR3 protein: ASSIDRQGPSYGYT

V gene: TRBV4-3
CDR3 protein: ASSQSITGTSYEQY

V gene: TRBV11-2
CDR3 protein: ASSLQGTPEAF

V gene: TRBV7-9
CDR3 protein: ASIPGSSIPSYEQY

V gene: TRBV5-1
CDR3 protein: ASSLTGIPSPLH

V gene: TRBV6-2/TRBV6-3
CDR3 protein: ASSYGQANNQPQH

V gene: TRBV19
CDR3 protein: ASSPAGRSNTEAF

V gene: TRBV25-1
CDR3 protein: ASSDLDRNTEAF

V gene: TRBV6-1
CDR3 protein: ASSEAGAGELF

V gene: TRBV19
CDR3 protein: ASSRTRNYGYT

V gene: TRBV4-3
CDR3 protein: ASSQGRGYGHVTDTQY

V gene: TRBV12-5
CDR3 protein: ASGSLAGGVNEQF

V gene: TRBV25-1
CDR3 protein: ASSKGQGREKLF

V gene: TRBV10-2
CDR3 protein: ARTPRQGVGQETQY

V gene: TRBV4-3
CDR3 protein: ASSQGQNTEAF

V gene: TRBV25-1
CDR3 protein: ASSESVLRGGEQY

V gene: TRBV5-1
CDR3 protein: ASSLESSSGMLNPNYGYT

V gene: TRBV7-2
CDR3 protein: ASSLGRSERT

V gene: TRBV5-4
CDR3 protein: ASSFFGTEAF

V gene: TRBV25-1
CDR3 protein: ASSDPPRDSLQETQY

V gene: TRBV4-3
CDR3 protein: ASSQAPGDSPLH

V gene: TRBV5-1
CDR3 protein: ASSLGQGRGEQY

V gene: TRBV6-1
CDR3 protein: ASSEAPAGFTDTQY

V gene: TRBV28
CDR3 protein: ASSLSQISGNTIY

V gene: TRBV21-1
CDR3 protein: ASSLRGRGNYGYT

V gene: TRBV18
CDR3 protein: ASSLQGAQYTEAF

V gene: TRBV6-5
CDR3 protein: ASEGDFYEQY

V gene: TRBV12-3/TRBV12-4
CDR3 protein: ASSSRELSPLH

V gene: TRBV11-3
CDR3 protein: ASSLRGHSGNTIY

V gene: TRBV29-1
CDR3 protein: SVRPAGLYNEQF